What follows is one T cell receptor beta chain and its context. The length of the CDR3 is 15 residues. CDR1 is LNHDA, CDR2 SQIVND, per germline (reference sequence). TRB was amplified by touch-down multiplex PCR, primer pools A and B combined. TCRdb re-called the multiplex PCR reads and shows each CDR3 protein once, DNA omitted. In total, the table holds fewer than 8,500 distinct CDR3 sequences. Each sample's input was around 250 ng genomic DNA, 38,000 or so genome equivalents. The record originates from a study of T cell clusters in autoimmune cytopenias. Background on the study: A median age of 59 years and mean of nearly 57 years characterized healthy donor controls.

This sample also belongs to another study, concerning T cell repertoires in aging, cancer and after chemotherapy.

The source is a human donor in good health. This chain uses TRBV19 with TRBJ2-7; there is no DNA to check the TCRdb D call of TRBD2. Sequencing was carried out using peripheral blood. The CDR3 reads CASSVAGSDGYEQYF.